This paragraph reports one T cell receptor (beta chain). Its specificity is not known. This entry comes from a study of shared clonotypes between healthy human individuals. Sequenced by immunoSEQ multiplex PCR; TCRdb stores in-frame clones only, minus some. The data hold more than 2 million clones, with under 97% observed a single time. Study conclusions and caveats: Across subsets, estimated richness was generally greater for naive than for memory populations.

Germline V gene lookup returns CDR1 GTSNPN and CDR2 SVGIG (reference sequence). The CDR3 is 16 residues long. The V gene lost 0 bases and the J gene lost 9 bases, with 23 bases spanning the gap. The sample taken for sequencing was naive CD4+ T cells sorted from blood. As to subset: CD45RA+ positively selected. This receptor was taken from a man aged 18 to 30 in good health. This rearrangement joins TRBV30 to TRBJ2-5, with a possible D match to TRBD1 (5 bases). The CDR3 DNA reads as TGTGCCTGGAGTGTTTCCCTTGGACATACGGGTGTGGCCCAGTACTTC. The encoded protein is CAWSVSLGHTGVAQYF.